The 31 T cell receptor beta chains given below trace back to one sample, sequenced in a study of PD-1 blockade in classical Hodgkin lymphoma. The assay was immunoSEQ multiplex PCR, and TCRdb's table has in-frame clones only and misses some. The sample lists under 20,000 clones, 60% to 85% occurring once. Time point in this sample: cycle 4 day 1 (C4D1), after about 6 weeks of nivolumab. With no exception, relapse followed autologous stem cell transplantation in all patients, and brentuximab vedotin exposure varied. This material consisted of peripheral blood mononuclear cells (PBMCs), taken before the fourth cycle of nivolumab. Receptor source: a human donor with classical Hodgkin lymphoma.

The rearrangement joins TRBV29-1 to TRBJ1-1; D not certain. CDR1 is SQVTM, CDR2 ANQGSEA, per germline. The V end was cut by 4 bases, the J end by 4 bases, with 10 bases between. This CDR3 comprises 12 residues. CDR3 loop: CSVGRRGTEAFF. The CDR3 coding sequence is TGCAGCGTTGGACGTCGGGGCACTGAAGCTTTCTTT.

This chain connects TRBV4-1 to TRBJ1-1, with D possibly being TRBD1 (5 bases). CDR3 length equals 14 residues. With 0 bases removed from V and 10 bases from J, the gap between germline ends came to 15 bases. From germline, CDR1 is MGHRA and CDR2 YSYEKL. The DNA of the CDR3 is TGCGCCAGCAGCCAAGATCCCGCGACAGCTCCAGCTTTCTTT. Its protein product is CASSQDPATAPAFF.

DNA of the CDR3: TGTGCCATCAGTATCGAAGCCACAGATACGCAGTATTTT. Protein sequence: CAISIEATDTQYF. The chain couples TRBV10-3 to TRBJ2-3; no firm D call. The CDR3 is 13 amino acids. The germline CDR1 and CDR2 sequences are ENHRY and SYGVKD. V was shortened by 5 bases and J by 2 bases, with 8 bases between the two germline ends.

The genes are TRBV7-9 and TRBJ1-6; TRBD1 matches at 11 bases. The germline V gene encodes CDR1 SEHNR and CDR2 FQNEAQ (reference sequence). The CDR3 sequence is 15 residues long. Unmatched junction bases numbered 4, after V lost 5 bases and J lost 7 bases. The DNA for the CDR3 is TGTGCCAGCAGCCCGGGACAGGGGGGAAATTCACCCCTCCACTTT. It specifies CASSPGQGGNSPLHF.

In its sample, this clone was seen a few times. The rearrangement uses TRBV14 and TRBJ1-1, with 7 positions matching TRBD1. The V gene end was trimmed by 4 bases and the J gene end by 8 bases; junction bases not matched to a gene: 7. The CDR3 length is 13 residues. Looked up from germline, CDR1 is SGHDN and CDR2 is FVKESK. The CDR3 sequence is CASSPYRGEEAFF. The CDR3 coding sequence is TGTGCCAGCAGCCCGTACAGGGGTGAAGAAGCTTTCTTT.

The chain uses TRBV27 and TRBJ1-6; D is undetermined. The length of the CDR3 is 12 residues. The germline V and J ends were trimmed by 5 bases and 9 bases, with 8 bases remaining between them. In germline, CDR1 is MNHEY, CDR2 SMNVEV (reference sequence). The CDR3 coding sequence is TGTGCCAGCAGTCTAGGGAGTTCACCCCTCCACTTT. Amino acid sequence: CASSLGSSPLHF.

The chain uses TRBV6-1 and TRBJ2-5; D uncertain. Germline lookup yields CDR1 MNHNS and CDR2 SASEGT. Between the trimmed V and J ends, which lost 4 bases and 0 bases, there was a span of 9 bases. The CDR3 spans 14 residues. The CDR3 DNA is TGTGCCAGCAGTGTTAGCAGTAACCAAGAGACCCAGTACTTC. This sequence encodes CASSVSSNQETQYF.

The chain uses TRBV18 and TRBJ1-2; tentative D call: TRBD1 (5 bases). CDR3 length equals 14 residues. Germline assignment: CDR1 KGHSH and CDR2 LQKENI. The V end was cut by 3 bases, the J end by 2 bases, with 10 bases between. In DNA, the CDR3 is TGTGCCAGCTCACCCCGAGGGGCAAACTATGGCTACACCTTC. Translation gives CASSPRGANYGYTF.

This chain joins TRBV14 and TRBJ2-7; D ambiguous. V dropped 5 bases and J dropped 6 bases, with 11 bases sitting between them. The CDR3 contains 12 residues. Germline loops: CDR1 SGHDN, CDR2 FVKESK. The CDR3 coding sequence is TGTGCCAGCAGCTTCGACCGGACCGAGCAGTACTTC. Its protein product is CASSFDRTEQYF.

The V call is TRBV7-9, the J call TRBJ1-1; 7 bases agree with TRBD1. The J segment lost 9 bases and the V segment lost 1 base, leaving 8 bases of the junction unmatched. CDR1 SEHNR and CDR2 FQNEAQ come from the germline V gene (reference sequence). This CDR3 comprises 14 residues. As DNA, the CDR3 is TGTGCCAGCAGCTTAGGGGGGGACAGACCCAAAGCTTTCTTT. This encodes CASSLGGDRPKAFF.

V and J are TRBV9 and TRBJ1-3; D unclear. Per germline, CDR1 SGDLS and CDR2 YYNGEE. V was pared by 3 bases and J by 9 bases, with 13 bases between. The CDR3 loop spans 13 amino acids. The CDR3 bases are TGTGCCAGCAGCGCCGTTTCAGGCACCACCATATATTTT. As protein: CASSAVSGTTIYF.

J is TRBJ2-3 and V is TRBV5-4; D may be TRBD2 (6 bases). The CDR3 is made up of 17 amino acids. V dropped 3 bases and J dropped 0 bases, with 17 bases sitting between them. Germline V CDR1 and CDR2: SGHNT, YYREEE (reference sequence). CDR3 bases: TGTGCCAGCAGCTCCGGGGGACTCACCTCTAGCACAGATACGCAGTATTTT. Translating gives CASSSGGLTSSTDTQYF.

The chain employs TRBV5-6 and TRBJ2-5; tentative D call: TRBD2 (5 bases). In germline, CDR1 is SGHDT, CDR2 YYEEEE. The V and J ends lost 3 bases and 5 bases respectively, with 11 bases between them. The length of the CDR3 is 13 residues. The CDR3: CASSSISGETQYF. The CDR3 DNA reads TGTGCCAGCAGCTCTATTTCGGGGGAGACCCAGTACTTC. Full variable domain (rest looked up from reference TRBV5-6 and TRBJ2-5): DAGVTQSPTHLIKTRGQQVTLRCSPKSGHDTVSWYQQALGQGPQFIFQYYEEEERQRGNFPDRFSGHQFPNYSSELNVNALLLGDSALYLCASSSISGETQYFGPGTRLLVL.

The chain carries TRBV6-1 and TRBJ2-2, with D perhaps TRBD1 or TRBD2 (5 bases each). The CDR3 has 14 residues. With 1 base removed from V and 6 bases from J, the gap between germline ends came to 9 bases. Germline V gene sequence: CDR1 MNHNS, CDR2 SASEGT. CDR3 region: CASSEGVGAGELFF. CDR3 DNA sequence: TGTGCCAGCAGTGAAGGTGTGGGGGCCGGGGAGCTGTTTTTT.

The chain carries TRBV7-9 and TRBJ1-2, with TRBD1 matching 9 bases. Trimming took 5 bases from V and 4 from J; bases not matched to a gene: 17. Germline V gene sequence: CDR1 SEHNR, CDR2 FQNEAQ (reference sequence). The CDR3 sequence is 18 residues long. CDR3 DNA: TGTGCCAGCAGCCTTTGGGGGGACAGGGACTCATTCCGCTATGGCTACACCTTC. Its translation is CASSLWGDRDSFRYGYTF.

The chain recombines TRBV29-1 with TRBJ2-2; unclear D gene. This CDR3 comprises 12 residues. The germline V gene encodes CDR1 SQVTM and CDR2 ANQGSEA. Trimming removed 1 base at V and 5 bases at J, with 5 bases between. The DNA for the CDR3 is TGCAGCGTTGAAGGGGGAACCGGGGAGCTGTTTTTT. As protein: CSVEGGTGELFF.

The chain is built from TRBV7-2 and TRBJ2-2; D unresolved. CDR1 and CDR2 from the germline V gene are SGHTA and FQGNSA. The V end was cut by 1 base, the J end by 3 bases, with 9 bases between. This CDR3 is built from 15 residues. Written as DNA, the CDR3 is TGTGCCAGCAGCTTAGATAGATTCGACACCGGGGAGCTGTTTTTT. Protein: CASSLDRFDTGELFF.

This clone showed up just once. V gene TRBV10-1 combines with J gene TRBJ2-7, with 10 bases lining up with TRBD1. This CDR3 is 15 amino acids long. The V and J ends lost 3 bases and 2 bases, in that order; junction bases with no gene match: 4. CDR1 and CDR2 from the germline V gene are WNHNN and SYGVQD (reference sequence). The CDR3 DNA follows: TGCGCCAGCAGTGATAGGACAGGGGGAACCTACGAGCAGTACTTC. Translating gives CASSDRTGGTYEQYF.

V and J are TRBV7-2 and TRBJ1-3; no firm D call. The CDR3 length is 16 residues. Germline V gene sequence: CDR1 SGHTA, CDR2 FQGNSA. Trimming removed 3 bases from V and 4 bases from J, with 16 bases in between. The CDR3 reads CASSFPGLQAGNTIYF. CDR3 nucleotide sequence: TGTGCCAGCAGCTTCCCAGGACTCCAGGCGGGAAACACCATATATTTT.

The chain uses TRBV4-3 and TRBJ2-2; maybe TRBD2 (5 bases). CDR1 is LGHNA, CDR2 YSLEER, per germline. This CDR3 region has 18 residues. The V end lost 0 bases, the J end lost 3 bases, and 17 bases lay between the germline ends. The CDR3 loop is CASSQDLPFGDDTGELFF. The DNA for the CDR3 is TGCGCCAGCAGCCAAGATCTCCCCTTCGGGGATGACACCGGGGAGCTGTTTTTT.

As DNA, the CDR3 is TGTGCCAGCAGTTATCTCTGGGACAGGGGATACGAGCAGTACTTC. It encodes CASSYLWDRGYEQYF. The rearrangement joins TRBV6-7 to TRBJ2-7; 10 positions match TRBD1. TRBV6-7 is an ORF, and what it does is uncertain. CDR3 size: 15 residues. The junction had 6 bases not matched to a gene; V was cut back by 3 bases and J by 4 bases.

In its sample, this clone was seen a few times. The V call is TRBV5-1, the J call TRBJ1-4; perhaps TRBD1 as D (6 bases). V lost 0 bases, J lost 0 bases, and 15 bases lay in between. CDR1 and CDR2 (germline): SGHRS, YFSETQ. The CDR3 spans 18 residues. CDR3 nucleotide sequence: TGCGCCAGCAGCTTGGTACATACAGGGACTGCAACTAATGAAAAACTGTTTTTT. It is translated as CASSLVHTGTATNEKLFF.

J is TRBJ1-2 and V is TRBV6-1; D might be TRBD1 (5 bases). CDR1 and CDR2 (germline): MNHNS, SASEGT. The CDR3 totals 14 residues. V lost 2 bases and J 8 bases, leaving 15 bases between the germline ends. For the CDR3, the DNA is TGTGCCAGCAGTGAACCCCAGGGACGGAGCGGCTACACCTTC. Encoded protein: CASSEPQGRSGYTF.

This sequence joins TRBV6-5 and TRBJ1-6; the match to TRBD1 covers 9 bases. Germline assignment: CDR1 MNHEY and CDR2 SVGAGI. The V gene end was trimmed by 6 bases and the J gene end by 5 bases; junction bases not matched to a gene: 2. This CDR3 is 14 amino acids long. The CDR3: CASRWDRDNSPLHF. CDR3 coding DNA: TGTGCCAGCAGGTGGGACAGGGATAATTCACCCCTCCACTTT.

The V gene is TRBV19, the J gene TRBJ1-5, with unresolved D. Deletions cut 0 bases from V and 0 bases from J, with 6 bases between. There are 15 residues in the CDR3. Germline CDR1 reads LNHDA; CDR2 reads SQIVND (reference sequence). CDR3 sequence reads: CASSIDVYSNQPQHF. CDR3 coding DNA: TGTGCCAGTAGTATAGACGTCTATAGCAATCAGCCCCAGCATTTT.

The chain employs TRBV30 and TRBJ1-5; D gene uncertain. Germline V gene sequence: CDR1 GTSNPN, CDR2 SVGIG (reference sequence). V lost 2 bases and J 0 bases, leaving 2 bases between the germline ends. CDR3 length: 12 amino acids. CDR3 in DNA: TGTGCCTGGAGTTATAGCAATCAGCCCCAGCATTTT. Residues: CAWSYSNQPQHF.

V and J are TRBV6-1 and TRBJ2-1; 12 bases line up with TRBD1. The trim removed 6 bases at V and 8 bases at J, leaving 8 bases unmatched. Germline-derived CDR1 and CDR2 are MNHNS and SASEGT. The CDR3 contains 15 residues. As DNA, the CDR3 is TGTGCCAGCAGGAAACCGGGACAGGGGGCCTATGAGCAGTTCTTC. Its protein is CASRKPGQGAYEQFF.

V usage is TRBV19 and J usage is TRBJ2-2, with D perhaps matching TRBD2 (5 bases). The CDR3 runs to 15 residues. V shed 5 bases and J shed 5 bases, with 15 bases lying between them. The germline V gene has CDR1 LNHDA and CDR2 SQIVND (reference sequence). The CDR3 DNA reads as TGTGCCAGTAGTGTGAGGGTTCGCGGGACCGGGGAGCTGTTTTTT. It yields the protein CASSVRVRGTGELFF. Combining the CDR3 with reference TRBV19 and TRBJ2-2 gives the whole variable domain DGGITQSPKYLFRKEGQNVTLSCEQNLNHDAMYWYRQDPGQGLRLIYYSQIVNDFQKGDIAEGYSVSREKKESFPLTVTSAQKNPTAFYLCASSVRVRGTGELFFGEGSRLTVL.

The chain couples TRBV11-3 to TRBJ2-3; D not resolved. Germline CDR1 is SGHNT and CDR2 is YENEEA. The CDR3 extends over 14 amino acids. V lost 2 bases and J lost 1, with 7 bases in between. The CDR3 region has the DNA TGTGCCAGCAGCTTACAACTTGGCACAGATACGCAGTATTTT. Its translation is CASSLQLGTDTQYF.

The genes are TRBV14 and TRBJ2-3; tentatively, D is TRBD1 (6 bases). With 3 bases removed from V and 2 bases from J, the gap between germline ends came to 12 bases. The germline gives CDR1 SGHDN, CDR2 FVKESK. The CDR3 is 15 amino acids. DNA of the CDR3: TGTGCCAGCAGCCACCGAGGGGGAGTCACAGATACGCAGTATTTT. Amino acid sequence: CASSHRGGVTDTQYF.

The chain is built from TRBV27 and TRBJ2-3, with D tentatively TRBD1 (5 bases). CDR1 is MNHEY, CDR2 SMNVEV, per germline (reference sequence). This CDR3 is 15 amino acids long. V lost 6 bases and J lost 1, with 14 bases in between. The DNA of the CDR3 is TGTGCCAGCAGAACCCAGGGAAGCGGCACAGATACGCAGTATTTT. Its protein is CASRTQGSGTDTQYF.